This entry concerns a single T cell receptor (beta chain). This entry belongs to a study of blood T cell repertoires in COVID-19. Sequencing used immunoSEQ multiplex PCR; TCRdb keeps in-frame clones, though not all of them. In the table there are 330,000 or so clones, 80% to 90% of which are singletons. The CDR3 spans 15 residues. Trimming cost V 0 bases and J 6 bases, with 12 bases left between them. Germline CDR1 is MNHNS and CDR2 is SASEGT. The TCR sequence derives from a man aged 25 to 40 with COVID-19, enrolled during active disease. This chain joins TRBV6-1 and TRBJ1-5; D remains unclear. The sequenced material came from peripheral blood. The DNA for the CDR3 is TGTGCCAGCAGTGAAGCGACGAGGGTAACTCAGCCCCAGCATTTT. Translation: CASSEATRVTQPQHF.